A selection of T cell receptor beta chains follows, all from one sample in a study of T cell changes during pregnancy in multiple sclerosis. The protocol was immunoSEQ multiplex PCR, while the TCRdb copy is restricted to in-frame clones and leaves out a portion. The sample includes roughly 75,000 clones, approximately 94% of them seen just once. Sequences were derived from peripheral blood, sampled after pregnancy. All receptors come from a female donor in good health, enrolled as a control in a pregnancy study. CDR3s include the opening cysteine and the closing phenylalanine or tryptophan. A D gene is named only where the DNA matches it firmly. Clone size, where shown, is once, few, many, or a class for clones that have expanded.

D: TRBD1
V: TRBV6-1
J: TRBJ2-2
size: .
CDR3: CASSATRTGGGGELFF
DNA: TGTGCCAGCAGTGCAACTCGGACAGGGGGGGGCGGGGAGCTGTTTTTT

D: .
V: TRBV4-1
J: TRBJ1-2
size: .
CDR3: CASGQDLSQALANYGYTF
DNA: TGCGCCAGCGGCCAAGATCTGTCTCAAGCACTTGCTAACTATGGCTACACCTTC

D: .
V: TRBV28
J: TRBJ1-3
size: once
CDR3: CASRTPKLPSSGNTIYF
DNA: TGTGCCAGCAGGACCCCGAAACTACCGAGCTCTGGAAACACCATATATTTT

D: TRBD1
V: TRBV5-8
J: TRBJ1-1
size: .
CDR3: CASRRTQGAGAFF
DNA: TGTGCCAGCAGGAGGACACAGGGGGCTGGGGCTTTCTTT

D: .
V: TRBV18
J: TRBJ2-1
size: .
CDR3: CASSPLSGPYNEQFF
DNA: TGTGCCAGCTCACCATTGAGCGGCCCCTACAATGAGCAGTTCTTC

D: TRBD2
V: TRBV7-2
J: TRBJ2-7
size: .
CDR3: CASSFGGSGGSVQYF
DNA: TGTGCCAGCAGCTTCGGTGGTAGCGGGGGATCGGTGCAGTACTTC

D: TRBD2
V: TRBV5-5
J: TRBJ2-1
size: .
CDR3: CASSLVLAGGYNEQFF
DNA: TGTGCCAGCAGCTTGGTCCTAGCGGGAGGGTACAATGAGCAGTTCTTC

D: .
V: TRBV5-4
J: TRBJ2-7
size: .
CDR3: CASSSMGWAEQYF
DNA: TGTGCCAGCAGCTCTATGGGTTGGGCCGAGCAGTACTTC

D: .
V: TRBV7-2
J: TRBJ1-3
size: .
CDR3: CASSTRVNAGNTIYF
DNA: TGTGCCAGCAGCACCAGGGTGAACGCTGGAAACACCATATATTTT

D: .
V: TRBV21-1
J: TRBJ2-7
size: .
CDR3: CASSTRPQGQPSDLDEQYF
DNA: TGTGCCAGCAGCACCCGACCGCAAGGACAACCTAGCGACCTAGACGAGCAGTACTTC